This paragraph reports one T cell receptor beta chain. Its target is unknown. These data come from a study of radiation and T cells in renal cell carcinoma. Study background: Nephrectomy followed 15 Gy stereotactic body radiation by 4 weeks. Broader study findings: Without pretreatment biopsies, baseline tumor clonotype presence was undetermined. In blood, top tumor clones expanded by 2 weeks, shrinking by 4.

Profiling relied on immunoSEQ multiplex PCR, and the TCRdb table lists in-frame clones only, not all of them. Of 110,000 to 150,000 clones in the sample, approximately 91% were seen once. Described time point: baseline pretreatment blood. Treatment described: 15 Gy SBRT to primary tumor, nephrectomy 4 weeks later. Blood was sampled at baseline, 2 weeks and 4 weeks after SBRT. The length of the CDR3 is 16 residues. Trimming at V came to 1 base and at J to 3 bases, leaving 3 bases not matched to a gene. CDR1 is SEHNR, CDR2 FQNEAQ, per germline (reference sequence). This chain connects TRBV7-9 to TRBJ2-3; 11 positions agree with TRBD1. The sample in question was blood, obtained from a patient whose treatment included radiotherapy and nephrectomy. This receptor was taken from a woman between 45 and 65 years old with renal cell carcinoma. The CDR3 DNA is TGTGCCAGCAGCTTAGGTGGGGACAGGGGGACAGATACGCAGTATTTT. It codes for CASSLGGDRGTDTQYF.